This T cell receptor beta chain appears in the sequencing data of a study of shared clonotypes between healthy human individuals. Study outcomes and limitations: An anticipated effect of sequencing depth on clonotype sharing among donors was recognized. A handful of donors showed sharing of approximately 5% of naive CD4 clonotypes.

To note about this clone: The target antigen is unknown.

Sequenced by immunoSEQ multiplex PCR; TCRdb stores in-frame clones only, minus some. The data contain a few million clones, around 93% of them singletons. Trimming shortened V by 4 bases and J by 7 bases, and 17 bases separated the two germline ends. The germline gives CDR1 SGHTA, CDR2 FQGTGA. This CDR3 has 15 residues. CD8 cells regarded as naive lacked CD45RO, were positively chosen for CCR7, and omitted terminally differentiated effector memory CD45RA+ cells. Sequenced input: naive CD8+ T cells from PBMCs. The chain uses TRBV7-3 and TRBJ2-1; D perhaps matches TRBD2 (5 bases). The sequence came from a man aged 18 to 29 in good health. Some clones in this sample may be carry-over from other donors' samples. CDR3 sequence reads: CASSSTPGPGNEQFF. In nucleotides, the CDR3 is TGTGCCAGCAGCTCCACCCCGGGCCCGGGGAATGAGCAGTTCTTC.